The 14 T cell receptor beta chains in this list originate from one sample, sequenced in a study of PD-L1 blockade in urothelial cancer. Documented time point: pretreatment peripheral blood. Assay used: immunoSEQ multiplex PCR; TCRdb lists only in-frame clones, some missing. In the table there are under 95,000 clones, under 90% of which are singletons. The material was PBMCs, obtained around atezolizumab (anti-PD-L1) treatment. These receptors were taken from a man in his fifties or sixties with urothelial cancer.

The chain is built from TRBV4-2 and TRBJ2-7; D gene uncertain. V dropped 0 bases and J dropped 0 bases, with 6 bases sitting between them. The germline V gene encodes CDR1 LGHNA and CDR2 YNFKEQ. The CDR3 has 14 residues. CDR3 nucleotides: TGTGCCAGCAGCCAAGATACAGTCTCCTACGAGCAGTACTTC. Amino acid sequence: CASSQDTVSYEQYF.

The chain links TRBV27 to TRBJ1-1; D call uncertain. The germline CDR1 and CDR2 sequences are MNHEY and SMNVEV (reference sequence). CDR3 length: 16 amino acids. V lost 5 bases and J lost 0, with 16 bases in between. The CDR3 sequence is CASSLKQIPMNTEAFF. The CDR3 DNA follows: TGTGCCAGCAGTCTAAAACAGATACCCATGAACACTGAAGCTTTCTTT.

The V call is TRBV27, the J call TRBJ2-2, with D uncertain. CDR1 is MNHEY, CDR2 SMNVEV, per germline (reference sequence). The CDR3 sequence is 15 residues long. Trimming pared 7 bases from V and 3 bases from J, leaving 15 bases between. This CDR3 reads CASIKAIGDTGELFF. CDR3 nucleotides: TGTGCCAGCATTAAGGCCATAGGAGACACCGGGGAGCTGTTTTTT.

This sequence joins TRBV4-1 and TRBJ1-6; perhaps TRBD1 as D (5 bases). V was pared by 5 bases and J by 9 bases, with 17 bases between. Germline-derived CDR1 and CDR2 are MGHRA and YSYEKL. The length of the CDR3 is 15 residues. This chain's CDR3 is CASSSPRELGSPLHF. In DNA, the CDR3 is TGCGCCAGCAGCAGCCCCAGGGAATTAGGTTCACCCCTCCACTTT.

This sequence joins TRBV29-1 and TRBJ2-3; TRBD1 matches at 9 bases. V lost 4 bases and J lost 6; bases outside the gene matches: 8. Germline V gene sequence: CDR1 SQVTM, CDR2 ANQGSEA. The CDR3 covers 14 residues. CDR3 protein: CSVAGTGSVDTQYF. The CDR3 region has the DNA TGCAGCGTTGCCGGGACAGGGAGTGTGGATACGCAGTATTTT.

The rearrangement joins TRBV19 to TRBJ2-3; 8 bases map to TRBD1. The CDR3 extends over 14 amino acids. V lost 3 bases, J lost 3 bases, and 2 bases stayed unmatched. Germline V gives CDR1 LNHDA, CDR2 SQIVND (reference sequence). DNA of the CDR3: TGTGCCAGTAGTATGACAGGGGATACAGATACGCAGTATTTT. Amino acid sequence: CASSMTGDTDTQYF.

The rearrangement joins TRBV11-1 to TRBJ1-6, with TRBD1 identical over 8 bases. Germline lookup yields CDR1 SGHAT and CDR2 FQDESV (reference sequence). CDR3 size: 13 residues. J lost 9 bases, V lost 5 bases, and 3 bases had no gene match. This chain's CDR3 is CASSADRGSPLHF. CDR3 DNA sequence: TGTGCCAGCAGCGCAGACAGGGGTTCACCCCTCCACTTT.

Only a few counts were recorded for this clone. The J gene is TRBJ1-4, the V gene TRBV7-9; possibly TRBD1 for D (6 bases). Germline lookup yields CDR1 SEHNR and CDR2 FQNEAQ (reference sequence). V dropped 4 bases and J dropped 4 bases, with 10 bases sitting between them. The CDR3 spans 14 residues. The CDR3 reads CASSYTGLNEKLFF. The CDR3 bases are TGTGCCAGCAGCTACACAGGGCTTAATGAAAAACTGTTTTTT.

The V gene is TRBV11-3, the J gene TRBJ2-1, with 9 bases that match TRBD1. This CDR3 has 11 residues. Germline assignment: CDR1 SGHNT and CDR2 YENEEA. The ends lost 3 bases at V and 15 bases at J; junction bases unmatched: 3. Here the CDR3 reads CASSLTGGLFF. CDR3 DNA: TGTGCCAGCAGCTTGACAGGGGGTCTGTTCTTC.

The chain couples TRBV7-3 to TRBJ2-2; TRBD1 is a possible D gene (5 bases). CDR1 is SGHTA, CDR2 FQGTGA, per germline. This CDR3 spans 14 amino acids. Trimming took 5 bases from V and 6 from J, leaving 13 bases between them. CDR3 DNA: TGTGCCAGCAGCAATAGCCAAGGGGCCGGGGAGCTGTTTTTT. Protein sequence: CASSNSQGAGELFF.

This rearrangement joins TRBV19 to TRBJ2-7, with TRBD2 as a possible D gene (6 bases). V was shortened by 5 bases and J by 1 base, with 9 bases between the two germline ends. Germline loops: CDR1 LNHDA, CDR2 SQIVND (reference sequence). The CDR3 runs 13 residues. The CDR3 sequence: CASSRRASYEQYF. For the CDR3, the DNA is TGTGCCAGTAGTCGGAGGGCGTCCTACGAGCAGTACTTC.

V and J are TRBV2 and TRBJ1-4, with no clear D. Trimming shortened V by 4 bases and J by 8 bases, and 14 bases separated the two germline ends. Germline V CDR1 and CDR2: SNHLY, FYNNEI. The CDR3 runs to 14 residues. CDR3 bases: TGTGCCAGCAGTGTAAGGGAGTTTGAAGAAAAACTGTTTTTT. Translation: CASSVREFEEKLFF.

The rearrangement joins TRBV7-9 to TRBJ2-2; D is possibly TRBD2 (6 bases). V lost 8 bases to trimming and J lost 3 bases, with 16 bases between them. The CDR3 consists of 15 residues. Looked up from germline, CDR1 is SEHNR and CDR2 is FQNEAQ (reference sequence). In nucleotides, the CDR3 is TGTGCCAGCTCTAAAGGGACTTGGTACACCGGGGAGCTGTTTTTT. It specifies CASSKGTWYTGELFF.

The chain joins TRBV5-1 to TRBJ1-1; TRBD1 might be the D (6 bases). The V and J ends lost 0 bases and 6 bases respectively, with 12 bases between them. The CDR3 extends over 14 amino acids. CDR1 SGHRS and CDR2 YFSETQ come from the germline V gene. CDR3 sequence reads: CASSLGQARPEAFF. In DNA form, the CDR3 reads TGCGCCAGCAGCTTGGGACAGGCCCGTCCTGAAGCTTTCTTT.